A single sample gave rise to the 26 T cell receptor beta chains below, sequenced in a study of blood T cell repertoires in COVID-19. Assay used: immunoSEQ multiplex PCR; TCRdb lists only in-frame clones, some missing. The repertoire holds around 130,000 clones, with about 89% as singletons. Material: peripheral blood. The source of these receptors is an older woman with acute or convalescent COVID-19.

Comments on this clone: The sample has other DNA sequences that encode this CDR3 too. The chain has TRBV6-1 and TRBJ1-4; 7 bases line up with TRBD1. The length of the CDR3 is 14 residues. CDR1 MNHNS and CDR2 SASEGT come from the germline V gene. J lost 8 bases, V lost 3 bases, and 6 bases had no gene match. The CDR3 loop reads CASSENRGREKLFF. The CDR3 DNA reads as TGTGCCAGCAGTGAGAACAGGGGTAGAGAAAAACTGTTTTTT.

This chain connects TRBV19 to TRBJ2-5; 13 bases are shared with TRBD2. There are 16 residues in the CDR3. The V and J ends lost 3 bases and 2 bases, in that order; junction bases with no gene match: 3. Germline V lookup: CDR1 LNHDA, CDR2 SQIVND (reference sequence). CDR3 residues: CASSIRTSGSQETQYF. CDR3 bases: TGTGCCAGTAGTATCCGGACTAGCGGGAGTCAAGAGACCCAGTACTTC. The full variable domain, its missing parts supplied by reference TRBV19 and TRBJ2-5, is DGGITQSPKYLFRKEGQNVTLSCEQNLNHDAMYWYRQDPGQGLRLIYYSQIVNDFQKGDIAEGYSVSREKKESFPLTVTSAQKNPTAFYLCASSIRTSGSQETQYFGPGTRLLVL.

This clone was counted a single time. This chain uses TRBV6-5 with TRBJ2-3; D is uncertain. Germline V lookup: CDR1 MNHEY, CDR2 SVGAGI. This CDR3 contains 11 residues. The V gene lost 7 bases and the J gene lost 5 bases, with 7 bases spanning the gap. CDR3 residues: CASMSGDTQYF. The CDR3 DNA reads TGTGCCAGCATGTCGGGAGATACGCAGTATTTT.

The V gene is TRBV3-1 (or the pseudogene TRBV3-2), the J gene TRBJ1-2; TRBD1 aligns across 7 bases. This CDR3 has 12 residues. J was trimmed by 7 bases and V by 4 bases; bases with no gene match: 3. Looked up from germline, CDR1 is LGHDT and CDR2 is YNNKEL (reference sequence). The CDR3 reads CASSPQGVGYTF. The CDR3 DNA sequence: TGTGCCAGCAGCCCCCAGGGGGTTGGCTACACCTTC.

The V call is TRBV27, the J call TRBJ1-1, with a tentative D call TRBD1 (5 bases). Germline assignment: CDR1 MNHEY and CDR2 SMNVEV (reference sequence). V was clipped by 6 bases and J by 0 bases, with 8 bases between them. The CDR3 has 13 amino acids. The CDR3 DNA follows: TGTGCCAGCAGGGAGACAGTGAACACTGAAGCTTTCTTT. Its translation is CASRETVNTEAFF.

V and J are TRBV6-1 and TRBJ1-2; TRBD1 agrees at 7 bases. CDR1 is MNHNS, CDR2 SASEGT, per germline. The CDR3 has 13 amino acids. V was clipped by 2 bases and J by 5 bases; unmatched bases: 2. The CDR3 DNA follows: TGTGCCAGCAGTGAAACAGGGGAGTATGGCTACACCTTC. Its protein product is CASSETGEYGYTF.

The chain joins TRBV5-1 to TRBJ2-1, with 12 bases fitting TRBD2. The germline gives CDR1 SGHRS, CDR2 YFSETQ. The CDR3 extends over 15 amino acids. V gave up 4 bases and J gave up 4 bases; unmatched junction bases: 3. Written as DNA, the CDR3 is TGCGCCAGCAGCCTAGCGGGAGGGGAGTACAATGAGCAGTTCTTC. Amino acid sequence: CASSLAGGEYNEQFF.

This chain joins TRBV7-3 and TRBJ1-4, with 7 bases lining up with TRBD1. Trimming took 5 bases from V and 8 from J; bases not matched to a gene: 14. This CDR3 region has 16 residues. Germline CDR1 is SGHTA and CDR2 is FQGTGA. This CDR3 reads CASSLKGAQWKEKLFF. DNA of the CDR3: TGTGCCAGCAGCCTAAAGGGGGCGCAGTGGAAGGAAAAACTGTTTTTT.

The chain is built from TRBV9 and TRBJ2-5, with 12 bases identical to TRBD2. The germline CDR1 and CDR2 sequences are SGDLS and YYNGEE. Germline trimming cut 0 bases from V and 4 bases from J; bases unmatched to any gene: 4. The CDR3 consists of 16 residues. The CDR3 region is CASSVASGRAPETQYF. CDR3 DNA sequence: TGTGCCAGCAGCGTAGCTAGCGGGAGGGCCCCAGAGACCCAGTACTTC. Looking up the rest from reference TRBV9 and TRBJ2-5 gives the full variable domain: DSGVTQTPKHLITATGQRVTLRCSPRSGDLSVYWYQQSLDQGLQFLIQYYNGEERAKGNILERFSAQQFPDLHSELNLSSLELGDSALYFCASSVASGRAPETQYFGPGTRLLVL.

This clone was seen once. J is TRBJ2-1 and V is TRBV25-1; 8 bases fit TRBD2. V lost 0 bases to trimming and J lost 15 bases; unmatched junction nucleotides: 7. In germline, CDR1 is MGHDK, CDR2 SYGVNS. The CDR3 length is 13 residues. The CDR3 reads CASSEYGAGEMFF. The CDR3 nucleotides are TGTGCCAGCAGTGAATATGGAGCGGGAGAGATGTTCTTC.

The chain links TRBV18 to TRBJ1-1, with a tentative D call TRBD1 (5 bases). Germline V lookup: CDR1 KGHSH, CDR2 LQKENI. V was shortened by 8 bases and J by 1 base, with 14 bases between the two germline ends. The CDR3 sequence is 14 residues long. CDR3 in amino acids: CASRRGLGNTEAFF. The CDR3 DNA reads TGTGCCAGCCGGCGGGGCTTGGGGAACACTGAAGCTTTCTTT.

The CDR3 DNA follows: TGTGCCAGCAGCTTAGAAACGGGACTCTCCTACGAGCAGTACTTC. Translation: CASSLETGLSYEQYF. This rearrangement joins TRBV7-8 to TRBJ2-7; possibly TRBD2 for D (6 bases). The ends were cut back, 1 base at V and 0 bases at J, with 10 bases in the middle. The germline V gene encodes CDR1 SGHVS and CDR2 FQNEAQ. The CDR3 runs to 15 residues.

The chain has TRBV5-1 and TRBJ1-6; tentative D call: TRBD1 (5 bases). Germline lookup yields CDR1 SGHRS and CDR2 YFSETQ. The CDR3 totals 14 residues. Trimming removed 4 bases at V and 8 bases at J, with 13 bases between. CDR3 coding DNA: TGCGCCAGCAGCACGGGACTTATTGATTCACCCCTCCACTTT. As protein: CASSTGLIDSPLHF.

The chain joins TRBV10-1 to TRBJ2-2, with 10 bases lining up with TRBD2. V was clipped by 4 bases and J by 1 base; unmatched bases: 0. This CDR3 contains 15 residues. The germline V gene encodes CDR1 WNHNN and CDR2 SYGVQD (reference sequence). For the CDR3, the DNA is TGCGCCAGCAGTGGGACTAGCGGGAACACCGGGGAGCTGTTTTTT. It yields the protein CASSGTSGNTGELFF.

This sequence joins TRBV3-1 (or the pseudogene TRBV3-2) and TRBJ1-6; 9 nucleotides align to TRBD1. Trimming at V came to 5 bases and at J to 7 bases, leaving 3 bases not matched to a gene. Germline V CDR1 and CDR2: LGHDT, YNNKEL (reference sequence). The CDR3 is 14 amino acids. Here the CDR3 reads CASSLQGANSPLHF. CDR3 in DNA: TGTGCCAGCAGCTTACAGGGGGCGAATTCACCCCTCCACTTT.

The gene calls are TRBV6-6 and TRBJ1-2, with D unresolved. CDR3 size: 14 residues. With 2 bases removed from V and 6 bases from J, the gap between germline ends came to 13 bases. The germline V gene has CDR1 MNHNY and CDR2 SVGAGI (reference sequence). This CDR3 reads CASSYGQRRDGYTF. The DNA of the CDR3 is TGTGCCAGCAGTTACGGTCAAAGGCGGGATGGCTACACCTTC.

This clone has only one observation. Here the CDR3 DNA reads TGTGCCAGCAGCCCCACCCCGACAGGGAACACCATATATTTT. Translation: CASSPTPTGNTIYF. The chain has TRBV27 and TRBJ1-3; TRBD1 agrees at 7 bases. CDR1 is MNHEY, CDR2 SMNVEV, per germline (reference sequence). This CDR3 has 14 residues. With 6 bases clipped from V and 7 bases from J, the junction kept 9 bases outside the gene matches.

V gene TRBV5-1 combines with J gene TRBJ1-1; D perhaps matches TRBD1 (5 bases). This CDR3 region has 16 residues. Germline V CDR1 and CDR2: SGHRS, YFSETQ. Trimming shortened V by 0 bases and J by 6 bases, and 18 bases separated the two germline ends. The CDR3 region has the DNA TGCGCCAGCAGCTTGGAAGGAAGGGGTTTGGTATCTGAAGCTTTCTTT. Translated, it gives CASSLEGRGLVSEAFF.

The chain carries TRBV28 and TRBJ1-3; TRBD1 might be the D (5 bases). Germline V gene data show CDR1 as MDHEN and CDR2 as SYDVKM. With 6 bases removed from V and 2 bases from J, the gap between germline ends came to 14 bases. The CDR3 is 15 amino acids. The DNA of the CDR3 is TGTGCCAGCAGCTGGGGGGAGTTACCTGGAAACACCATATATTTT. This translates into CASSWGELPGNTIYF. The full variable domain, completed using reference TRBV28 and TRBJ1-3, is DVKVTQSSRYLVKRTGEKVFLECVQDMDHENMFWYRQDPGLGLRLIYFSYDVKMKEKGDIPEGYSVSREKKERFSLILESASTNQTSMYLCASSWGELPGNTIYFGEGSWLTVV.

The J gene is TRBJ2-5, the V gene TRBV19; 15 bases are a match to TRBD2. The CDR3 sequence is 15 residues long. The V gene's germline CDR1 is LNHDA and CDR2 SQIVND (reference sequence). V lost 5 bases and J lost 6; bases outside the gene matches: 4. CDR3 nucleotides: TGTGCCAGTAGTCCCGGGACTAGCGGGAGGAAGACCCAGTACTTC. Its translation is CASSPGTSGRKTQYF. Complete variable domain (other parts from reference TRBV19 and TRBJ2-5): DGGITQSPKYLFRKEGQNVTLSCEQNLNHDAMYWYRQDPGQGLRLIYYSQIVNDFQKGDIAEGYSVSREKKESFPLTVTSAQKNPTAFYLCASSPGTSGRKTQYFGPGTRLLVL.

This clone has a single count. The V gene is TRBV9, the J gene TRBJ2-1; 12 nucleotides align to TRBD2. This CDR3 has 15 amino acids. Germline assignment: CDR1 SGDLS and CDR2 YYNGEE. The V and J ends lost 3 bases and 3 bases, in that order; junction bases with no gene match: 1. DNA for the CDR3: TGTGCCAGCAGCGCGACTAGCGGGGGCTACAATGAGCAGTTCTTC. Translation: CASSATSGGYNEQFF.

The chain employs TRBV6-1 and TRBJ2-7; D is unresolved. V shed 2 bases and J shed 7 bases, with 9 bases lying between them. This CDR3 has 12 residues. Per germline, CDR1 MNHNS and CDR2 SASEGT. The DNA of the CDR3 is TGTGCCAGCAGTGAACAAAGAGCTGAGCAGTACGTC. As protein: CASSEQRAEQYV.

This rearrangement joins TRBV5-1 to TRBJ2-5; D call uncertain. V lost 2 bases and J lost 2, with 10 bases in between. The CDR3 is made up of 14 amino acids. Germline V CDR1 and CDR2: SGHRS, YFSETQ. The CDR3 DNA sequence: TGCGCCAGCAGCTTAGGCGGAGTTCAAGAGACCCAGTACTTC. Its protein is CASSLGGVQETQYF.

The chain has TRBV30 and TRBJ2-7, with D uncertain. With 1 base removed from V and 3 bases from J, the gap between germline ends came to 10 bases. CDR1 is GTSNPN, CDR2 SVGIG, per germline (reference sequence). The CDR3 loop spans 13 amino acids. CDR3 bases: TGTGCCTGGAGTGAGCAGGCTGACTACGAGCAGTACGTC. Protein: CAWSEQADYEQYV.

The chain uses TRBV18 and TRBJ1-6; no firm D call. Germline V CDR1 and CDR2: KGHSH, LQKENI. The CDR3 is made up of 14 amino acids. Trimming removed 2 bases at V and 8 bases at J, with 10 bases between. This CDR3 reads CASSPITGDSPLHF. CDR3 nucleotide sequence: TGTGCCAGCTCACCAATCACCGGGGATTCACCCCTCCACTTT.

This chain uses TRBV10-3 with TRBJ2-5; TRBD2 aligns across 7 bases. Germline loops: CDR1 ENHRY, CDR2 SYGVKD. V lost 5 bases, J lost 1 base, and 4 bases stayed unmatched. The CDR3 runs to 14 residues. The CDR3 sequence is CAISLREAQETQYF. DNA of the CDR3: TGTGCCATCAGTCTCCGGGAGGCCCAAGAGACCCAGTACTTC.